These 30 T cell receptor beta chains originate from one sample sequenced in a study of identical twins (dated by TCRdb to the mid-2010s). The method behind the library was 5' RACE. Reads for this sample came from an Illumina HiSeq 2000. In TCRdb, the public reads were trimmed at Q25 with fastp and aligned with MiXCR, with productive beta chains retained. Duplicate CDR3 protein sequences are folded into a single record with the most common DNA and genes. For this sample the table gives fewer than 250,000 distinct CDR3 sequences, of which roughly 7.5% were detected only once. Approximately 2% of the sample is in the top ten clones. The same data also contributed to another study, on yellow fever vaccine responses in identical twins.

Sample: memory (CD45RO+) T cells sorted from blood. The sample's cell subset or site label, in plain terms: CD45RO+ enriched T cells. These TCRs come from a woman aged 18-29 years in good health.

As regards this clonotype: The germline gene is not matched at one end of the junction; a read error may be the cause. This chain uses TRBV7-7 with TRBJ2-5, with D unclear. The CDR3 consists of 13 residues. Germline loops: CDR1 SSHAT, CDR2 FNYEAQ (reference sequence). The CDR3 nucleotides read TGTGCTAGCAGCTTGAACCGCGAGCAGACCCAGTACTTC. It encodes CASSLNREQTQYF.

This clonotype was seen a few times. The chain links TRBV27 to TRBJ2-3, with D possibly being TRBD2 (6 bases). Germline values: CDR1 MNHEY, CDR2 SMNVEV (reference sequence). This CDR3 has 15 amino acids. Deletions cut 6 bases from V and 0 bases from J, with 13 bases between. The CDR3 is CASRGRGTSTDTQYF. Here the CDR3 DNA reads TGTGCCAGCAGGGGGCGGGGAACTAGCACAGATACGCAGTATTTT.

This clonotype was detected only a few times. The chain uses TRBV3-1 and TRBJ2-5; weak D call: TRBD2 (6 bases). Trimming took off 1 base at V and 5 bases at J, with 14 bases between the two ends. The CDR3 covers 15 residues. Germline lookup yields CDR1 LGHDT and CDR2 YNNKEL (reference sequence). The CDR3 coding sequence is TGTGCCAGCAGCCAAGGACTTGGACGGGGGGAGACCCAGTACTTC. It yields the protein CASSQGLGRGETQYF.

This clonotype has at least ten counts. The CDR3 bases are TGTGCCAGCAGCGGAGGACAGCTACTGGATCAGCCCCAGCATTTT. This encodes CASSGGQLLDQPQHF. The rearrangement uses TRBV25-1 and TRBJ1-5; tentative D call: TRBD1 (6 bases). V lost 6 bases, J lost 5 bases, and 17 bases lay in between. From germline, CDR1 is MGHDK and CDR2 SYGVNS. This CDR3 spans 15 amino acids.

This clonotype has a count of ten or more. The genes are TRBV7-9 and TRBJ1-2, with 11 bases that match TRBD1. V lost 5 bases, J lost 4 bases, and 3 bases stayed unmatched. CDR1 is SEHNR, CDR2 FQNEAQ, per germline (reference sequence). The CDR3 covers 14 residues. The CDR3 region has the DNA TGTGCCAGCAGCCGGGACAGGGGGATCTATGGCTACACCTTC. Translating it yields CASSRDRGIYGYTF.

This clonotype has only a few counts. CDR3 DNA sequence: TGTGCCAGCAGTCGACGGACTACCCAAACCCACGAGCAGTACTTC. Protein: CASSRRTTQTHEQYF. This chain joins TRBV6-1 and TRBJ2-7; D perhaps matches TRBD2 (6 bases). Per germline, CDR1 MNHNS and CDR2 SASEGT. CDR3 length: 15 residues. Trimming took 5 bases from V and 5 from J, leaving 19 bases between them.

This clonotype appeared many times. This chain connects TRBV4-2 to TRBJ2-3; 14 nucleotides agree with TRBD2. The CDR3 runs to 15 residues. Looked up from germline, CDR1 is LGHNA and CDR2 is YNFKEQ. After removal of 4 bases from V and 5 bases from J, the junction contained 2 bases not matched to a gene. The CDR3 sequence: CASSLGTSGGDTQYF. Written as DNA, the CDR3 is TGTGCCAGCAGCCTCGGGACTAGCGGGGGAGATACGCAGTATTTT.

This clonotype was observed at least ten times. The chain is built from TRBV5-1 and TRBJ1-5; 9 bases agree with TRBD1. The CDR3 has 15 residues. Germline assignment: CDR1 SGHRS and CDR2 YFSETQ. V was pared by 2 bases and J by 5 bases, with 5 bases of the junction left unmatched. CDR3 bases: TGCGCCAGCAGCTTCGGGGACAGGGTGGATCAGCCCCAGCATTTT. It is translated as CASSFGDRVDQPQHF.

This clonotype showed up just a few times. This rearrangement joins TRBV11-2 to TRBJ1-4; D remains unclear. V lost 4 bases and J 10 bases, leaving 22 bases between the germline ends. CDR3 size: 16 residues. Per germline, CDR1 SGHAT and CDR2 FQNNGV. This chain's CDR3 is CASSSLPGVSYVKLFF. The CDR3 region has the DNA TGTGCCAGCAGCTCTCTCCCGGGAGTCAGTTATGTAAAACTGTTTTTT.

This clonotype was detected a few times. J is TRBJ2-3 and V is TRBV11-2; D gene uncertain. Germline lookup yields CDR1 SGHAT and CDR2 FQNNGV. Trimming removed 5 bases at V and 5 bases at J, with 11 bases between. The CDR3 extends over 13 amino acids. CDR3 residues: CASSGSFRDTQYF. CDR3 DNA: TGTGCCAGCAGCGGCTCTTTTAGAGATACGCAGTATTTT.

This clonotype was seen at least ten times. The V call is TRBV2, the J call TRBJ2-3, with TRBD1 matching over 12 bases. The germline gives CDR1 SNHLY, CDR2 FYNNEI. CDR3 length: 15 residues. V lost 4 bases, J lost 4 bases, and 3 bases stayed unmatched. The DNA for the CDR3 is TGTGCCAGCAGTGGGGACAGGGGGCTTGCAGATACGCAGTATTTT. It codes for CASSGDRGLADTQYF.

This clonotype was detected many times. V gene TRBV7-9 combines with J gene TRBJ2-1; D might be TRBD1 (6 bases). From germline, CDR1 is SEHNR and CDR2 FQNEAQ (reference sequence). V lost 5 bases, J lost 6 bases, and 20 bases lay in between. The CDR3 contains 16 residues. The CDR3 region has the DNA TGTGCCAGCAGCCAACCTGGAGACAGGCGAGTCAATGAGCAGTTCTTC. Encoded protein: CASSQPGDRRVNEQFF.

This clonotype has only a few counts. The chain combines TRBV25-1 with TRBJ2-3; the D is unclear. The J call may be mistaken, given a closer DNA end match to TRBJ1-5. In germline, CDR1 is MGHDK, CDR2 SYGVNS. The CDR3 loop spans 14 amino acids. In nucleotides, the CDR3 is TGTGCCAGCAGTGGACTATTCTCCACAGATACGCAGCATTTT. Its protein is CASSGLFSTDTQHF.

This clonotype was picked up many times. This chain uses TRBV20-1 with TRBJ2-3; D remains unclear. V shed 5 bases and J shed 2 bases, with 11 bases lying between them. The CDR3 loop spans 13 amino acids. CDR1 and CDR2 (germline): DFQATT, SNEGSKA (reference sequence). DNA for the CDR3: TGCAGTGCTGTCCTGGGATACACAGATACGCAGTATTTT. Protein: CSAVLGYTDTQYF.

This clonotype was observed at least ten times. The chain links TRBV5-1 to TRBJ1-1; TRBD1 might be the D (6 bases). Trimming shortened V by 4 bases and J by 5 bases, and 21 bases separated the two germline ends. This CDR3 comprises 16 residues. The germline V gene encodes CDR1 SGHRS and CDR2 YFSETQ. CDR3 coding DNA: TGCGCCAGCAGCAATCTAGGGACATCGCCGGGGACTGAAGCTTTCTTT. Translating gives CASSNLGTSPGTEAFF. Full variable domain (rest looked up from reference TRBV5-1 and TRBJ1-1): KAGVTQTPRYLIKTRGQQVTLSCSPISGHRSVSWYQQTPGQGLQFLFEYFSETQRNKGNFPGRFSGRQFSNSRSEMNVSTLELGDSALYLCASSNLGTSPGTEAFFGQGTRLTVV.

The J gene is TRBJ2-2, the V gene TRBV6-1, with 9 bases fitting TRBD1. Germline CDR1 MNHNS, CDR2 SASEGT. V lost 5 bases, J lost 7 bases, and 5 bases stayed unmatched. The CDR3 is 14 residues long. The CDR3 loop is CASSQTGGGGELFF. Written as DNA, the CDR3 is TGTGCCAGCAGTCAAACAGGGGGCGGCGGGGAGCTGTTTTTT.

The gene calls are TRBV9 and TRBJ2-2; D is possibly TRBD1 or TRBD2 (5 bases each). In germline, CDR1 is SGDLS, CDR2 YYNGEE. V was pared by 5 bases and J by 0 bases, with 14 bases between. The CDR3 length is 16 residues. CDR3 coding DNA: TGTGCCAGCAGTGAGCCAGGGACCGCGAACACCGGGGAGCTGTTTTTT. This gives the protein CASSEPGTANTGELFF.

This clonotype was observed a few times. The chain joins TRBV21-1 to TRBJ1-5; TRBD1 is the table's D call and was not checked against the DNA. TRBV21-1 is annotated as a pseudogene. CDR3 length equals 17 residues. The CDR3 nucleotides are TGTGCCAGCAGCACCACCGGGACAGGCGGTCGCAATCAGCCCCAGCATTTT. This sequence encodes CASSTTGTGGRNQPQHF.

J is TRBJ1-2 and V is TRBV20-1; D might be TRBD1 (5 bases). The germline V gene has CDR1 DFQATT and CDR2 SNEGSKA (reference sequence). CDR3 length: 15 residues. V was shortened by 0 bases and J by 3 bases, with 14 bases between the two germline ends. This chain's CDR3 is CSARDGQAGDYGYTF. CDR3 coding DNA: TGCAGTGCTAGAGATGGACAAGCTGGGGACTATGGCTACACCTTC.

This clonotype has at least ten counts. This chain joins TRBV7-9 and TRBJ2-5, with D perhaps assigned TRBD1 or TRBD2 (5 bases each). Germline V lookup: CDR1 SEHNR, CDR2 FQNEAQ (reference sequence). This CDR3 has 13 amino acids. V dropped 2 bases and J dropped 5 bases, with 9 bases sitting between them. CDR3 residues: CASSLIWGETQYF. CDR3 bases: TGTGCCAGCAGCTTAATTTGGGGGGAGACCCAGTACTTC.

This clonotype was observed a handful of times. The V call is TRBV18, the J call TRBJ2-7; TRBD1 matches 7 bases. The germline V gene encodes CDR1 KGHSH and CDR2 LQKENI. There are 14 residues in the CDR3. Unmatched junction bases numbered 4, after V lost 1 base and J lost 4 bases. CDR3 sequence (DNA): TGTGCCAGCTCACCACGCACAGGGGTATACGAGCAGTACTTC. Translated, it gives CASSPRTGVYEQYF. The variable domain in full, with the rest retrieved from reference TRBV18 and TRBJ2-7, is NAGVMQNPRHLVRRRGQEARLRCSPMKGHSHVYWYRQLPEEGLKFMVYLQKENIIDESGMPKERFSAEFPKEGPSILRIQQVVRGDSAAYFCASSPRTGVYEQYFGPGTRLTVT.

This clonotype occurred many times. The chain carries TRBV5-1 and TRBJ2-2; 11 bases are shared with TRBD2. In germline, CDR1 is SGHRS, CDR2 YFSETQ. The CDR3 covers 17 residues. The ends lost 0 bases at V and 3 bases at J; junction bases unmatched: 4. The CDR3 is CASSLDLAGGYTGELFF. The CDR3 DNA reads as TGCGCCAGCAGCTTGGATCTAGCGGGAGGTTACACCGGGGAGCTGTTTTTT.

The sample holds a few counts of this clonotype. The chain combines TRBV6-1 with TRBJ2-7; 7 positions agree with TRBD1. The CDR3 has 13 residues. The V segment lost 4 bases and the J segment 9 bases; nucleotides outside the gene matches: 9. Looked up from germline, CDR1 is MNHNS and CDR2 is SASEGT. The chain's CDR3 is CASSGGQTIGQYF. The CDR3 bases are TGTGCCAGCAGTGGGGGACAGACCATCGGGCAGTACTTC.

The chain uses TRBV12-3 or TRBV12-4 and TRBJ1-2; tentatively, D is TRBD1 (6 bases). The CDR3 loop spans 12 amino acids. V lost 6 bases and J 5 bases, leaving 10 bases between the germline ends. CDR3 protein: CASSTTGYGYTF. The CDR3 DNA reads TGTGCCAGCAGCACCACAGGGTATGGCTACACCTTC.

This clonotype was seen a handful of times. The chain recombines TRBV5-1 with TRBJ2-2; 8 nucleotides agree with TRBD2. CDR3 length equals 16 residues. Germline assignment: CDR1 SGHRS and CDR2 YFSETQ. V shed 0 bases, J shed 4 bases, and the junction held 5 bases outside the gene matches. CDR3 coding DNA: TGCGCCAGCAGCTTGGTCGCCGGGGGGGTCACCGGGGAGCTGTTTTTT. Residues: CASSLVAGGVTGELFF.

This clonotype was seen only a few times. The V call is TRBV11-2, the J call TRBJ2-4; D is unresolved. The CDR3 is 13 amino acids. V gave up 1 base and J gave up 8 bases, with 9 bases separating them. CDR1 SGHAT and CDR2 FQNNGV come from the germline V gene. CDR3 sequence reads: CASSLGLTDIQYF. The CDR3 nucleotides are TGTGCCAGCAGCTTAGGGCTAACTGACATTCAGTACTTC.

This clonotype was seen many times. The chain uses TRBV29-1 and TRBJ2-3; the match to TRBD1 covers 7 bases. CDR1 and CDR2 (germline): SQVTM, ANQGSEA. V lost 6 bases, J lost 2 bases, and 14 bases stayed unmatched. The CDR3 is 16 residues long. The CDR3 DNA reads as TGCAGCGTCCCCATGTGGGGAACAGGGGCCACAGATACGCAGTATTTT. It specifies CSVPMWGTGATDTQYF.

In its sample, this clonotype was seen many times. The V and J genes are TRBV6-5 and TRBJ1-5, with a possible D match to TRBD1 (5 bases). V was shortened by 3 bases and J by 4 bases, with 7 bases between the two germline ends. The CDR3 is 13 amino acids. CDR1 is MNHEY and CDR2 is SVGAGI in the germline V gene. CDR3 in amino acids: CASSYRGNQPQHF. The CDR3 DNA is TGTGCCAGCAGTTATCGGGGGAATCAGCCCCAGCATTTT.

This clonotype came up many times. The chain combines TRBV5-1 with TRBJ1-2; TRBD1 might be the D (6 bases). CDR3 size: 15 residues. Germline CDR1 is SGHRS and CDR2 is YFSETQ. Trimming pared 3 bases from V and 1 base from J, leaving 13 bases between. The CDR3 nucleotides are TGCGCCAGCAGCTCCAGATCGGACAGTAACTATGGCTACACCTTC. It encodes CASSSRSDSNYGYTF.

The V call is TRBV10-2, the J call TRBJ1-6, with D hard to call. V was pared by 2 bases and J by 10 bases, with 9 bases between. CDR1 WSHSY and CDR2 SAAADI come from the germline V gene. The CDR3 sequence is 13 residues long. DNA of the CDR3: TGCGCCAGCAGTGAGACGGTGGGGTCACCCCTCCACTTT. Its translation is CASSETVGSPLHF.